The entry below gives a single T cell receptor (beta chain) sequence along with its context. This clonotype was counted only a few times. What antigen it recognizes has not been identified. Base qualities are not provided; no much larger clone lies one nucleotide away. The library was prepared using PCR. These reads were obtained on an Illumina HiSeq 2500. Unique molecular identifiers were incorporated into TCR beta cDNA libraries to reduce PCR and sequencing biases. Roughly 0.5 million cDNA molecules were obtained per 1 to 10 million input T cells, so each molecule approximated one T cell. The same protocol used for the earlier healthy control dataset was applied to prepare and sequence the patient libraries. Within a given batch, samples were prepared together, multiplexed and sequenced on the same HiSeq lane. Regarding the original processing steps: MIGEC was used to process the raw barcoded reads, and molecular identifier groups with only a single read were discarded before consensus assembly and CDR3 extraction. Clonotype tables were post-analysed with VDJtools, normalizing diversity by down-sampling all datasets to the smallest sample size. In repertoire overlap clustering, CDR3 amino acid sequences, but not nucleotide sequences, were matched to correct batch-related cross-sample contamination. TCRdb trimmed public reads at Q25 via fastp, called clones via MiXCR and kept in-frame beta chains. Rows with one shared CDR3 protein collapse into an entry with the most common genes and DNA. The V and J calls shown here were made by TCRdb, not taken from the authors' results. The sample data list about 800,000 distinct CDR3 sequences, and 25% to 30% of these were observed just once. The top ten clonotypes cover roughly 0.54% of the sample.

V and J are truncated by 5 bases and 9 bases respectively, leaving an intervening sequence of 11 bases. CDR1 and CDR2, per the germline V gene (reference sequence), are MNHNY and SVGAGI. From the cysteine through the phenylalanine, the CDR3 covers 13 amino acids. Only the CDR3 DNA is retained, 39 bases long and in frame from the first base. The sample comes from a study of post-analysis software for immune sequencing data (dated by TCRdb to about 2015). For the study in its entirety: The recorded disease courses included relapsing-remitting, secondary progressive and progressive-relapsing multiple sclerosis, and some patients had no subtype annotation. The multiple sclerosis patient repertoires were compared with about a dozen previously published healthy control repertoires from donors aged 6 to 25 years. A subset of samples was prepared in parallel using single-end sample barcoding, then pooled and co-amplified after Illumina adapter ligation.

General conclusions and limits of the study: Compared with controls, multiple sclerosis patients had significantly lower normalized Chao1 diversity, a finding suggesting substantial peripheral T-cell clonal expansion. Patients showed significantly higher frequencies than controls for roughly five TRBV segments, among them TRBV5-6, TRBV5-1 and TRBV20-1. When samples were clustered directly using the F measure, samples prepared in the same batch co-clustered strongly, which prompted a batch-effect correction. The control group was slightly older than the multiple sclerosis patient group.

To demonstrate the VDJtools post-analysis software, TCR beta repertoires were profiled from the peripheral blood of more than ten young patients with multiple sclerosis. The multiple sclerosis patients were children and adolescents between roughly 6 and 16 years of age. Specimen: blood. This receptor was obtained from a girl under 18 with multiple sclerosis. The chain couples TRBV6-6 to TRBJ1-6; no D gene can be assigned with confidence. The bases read TGTGCCAGCAGTCTCAACAGCCGTTCACCCCTCCACTTT. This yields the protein CASSLNSRSPLHF.